These 29 T cell receptor beta chains share one sample of origin, sequenced in a study of blood T cell repertoires in COVID-19 (dated by TCRdb to about 2020). The method was the immunoSEQ multiplex PCR assay. TCRdb retrieved this table from immuneACCESS and kept in-frame rearrangements only. Not all clones are present; in checked studies, unresolved V genes account for under half, and no reason is known for the remainder. The table for this sample lists some 410,000 clones; roughly 90% of them were counted only once. The ten largest clonotypes hold more than 0.85% of the sample. Sequencing input: PBMCs or T cells enriched from blood (not recorded which). These receptors were collected from a woman in her thirties with acute COVID-19.

This chain uses TRBV5-5 with TRBJ1-2; no clear D. Germline V gene data show CDR1 as SGHKS and CDR2 as YYEKEE (reference sequence). The CDR3 sequence is 14 residues long. The V and J ends lost 2 bases and 2 bases respectively, with 10 bases between them. The CDR3 loop is CASSFGPGNYGYTF. The CDR3 region has the DNA TGTGCCAGCAGCTTTGGTCCGGGGAACTATGGCTACACCTTC.

This clone was observed once. The chain recombines TRBV2 with TRBJ1-1; D not resolved. Trimming removed 7 bases from V and 1 base from J, with 16 bases in between. Germline lookup yields CDR1 SNHLY and CDR2 FYNNEI. CDR3 length equals 15 residues. CDR3 loop: CASTPREAANTEAFF. The CDR3, as DNA: TGTGCCAGCACCCCGAGGGAGGCGGCGAACACTGAAGCTTTCTTT.

The chain joins TRBV4-1 to TRBJ2-7, with 8 bases fitting TRBD1. The CDR3 is made up of 16 amino acids. Germline V CDR1 and CDR2: MGHRA, YSYEKL. Trimming took 0 bases from V and 0 from J; bases not matched to a gene: 4. CDR3 region: CASSQDQGQDSYEQYF. The CDR3 nucleotides read TGCGCCAGCAGCCAAGATCAGGGACAGGACTCCTACGAGCAGTACTTC.

The chain combines TRBV25-1 with TRBJ2-5, with TRBD1 matching 8 bases. The V gene's germline CDR1 is MGHDK and CDR2 SYGVNS. This CDR3 comprises 17 residues. J lost 4 bases, V lost 3 bases, and 13 bases had no gene match. CDR3: CASSDDQGRGQGETQYF. Written as DNA, the CDR3 is TGTGCCAGCAGTGATGATCAGGGCAGGGGGCAAGGAGAGACCCAGTACTTC.

The gene calls are TRBV12-2 and TRBJ2-1; no check of the table's D call, TRBD2, against the DNA was made. TRBV12-2 has pseudogene status. The CDR3 extends over 19 amino acids. In nucleotides, the CDR3 is TGTGCAAGTCGCTTATTGGGTGGTTCGAGCGGGGGCCCTTGGAATGAGCAGTTCTTC. As protein: CASRLLGGSSGGPWNEQFF.

CDR3 protein: CATSVPLLAGGYNEQFF. The CDR3, as DNA: TGTGCCACCAGCGTCCCGCTCCTAGCGGGGGGATACAATGAGCAGTTCTTC. V is TRBV19 and J is TRBJ2-1, with TRBD2 identical over 11 bases. Trimming at V came to 10 bases and at J to 4 bases, leaving 15 bases not matched to a gene. The length of the CDR3 is 17 residues. Germline V CDR1 and CDR2: LNHDA, SQIVND (reference sequence).

The chain joins TRBV9 to TRBJ2-3; D might be TRBD2 (7 bases). This CDR3 contains 16 residues. The V gene lost 3 bases and the J gene lost 3 bases, with 17 bases spanning the gap. The V gene's germline CDR1 is SGDLS and CDR2 YYNGEE. DNA for the CDR3: TGTGCCAGCAGCGGCGGTGGGGGGGGCCGGACAGATACGCAGTATTTT. This gives the protein CASSGGGGGRTDTQYF.

The chain carries TRBV9 and TRBJ1-6, with 9 nucleotides matching TRBD1. Germline V gene lookup returns CDR1 SGDLS and CDR2 YYNGEE. This CDR3 region has 15 residues. V shed 2 bases, J shed 9 bases, and the junction held 6 bases outside the gene matches. Here the CDR3 DNA reads TGTGCCAGCAGCGTGGTGGACAGGGGCGCTTCACCCCTCCACTTT. Encoded protein: CASSVVDRGASPLHF. The full variable domain, with the rest looked up from reference TRBV9 and TRBJ1-6, is DSGVTQTPKHLITATGQRVTLRCSPRSGDLSVYWYQQSLDQGLQFLIQYYNGEERAKGNILERFSAQQFPDLHSELNLSSLELGDSALYFCASSVVDRGASPLHFGNGTRLTVT.

This clone was counted between two and nine times. The chain carries TRBV4-3 and TRBJ1-5, with a possible D match to TRBD1 (5 bases). V dropped 0 bases and J dropped 4 bases, with 10 bases sitting between them. Germline assignment: CDR1 LGHNA and CDR2 YSLEER. There are 15 residues in the CDR3. The CDR3 loop reads CASSQDGKGNQPQHF. For the CDR3, the DNA is TGCGCCAGCAGCCAAGATGGTAAGGGGAATCAGCCCCAGCATTTT.

Concerning this clone itself: Other DNA sequences from this sample encode an identical CDR3 as well. The V call is TRBV27, the J call TRBJ1-1; TRBD1 aligns across 7 bases. The CDR3 has 13 residues. V lost 5 bases to trimming and J lost 4 bases; unmatched junction nucleotides: 4. The V gene's germline CDR1 is MNHEY and CDR2 SMNVEV (reference sequence). This chain's CDR3 is CASSLRQGTEAFF. CDR3 DNA: TGTGCCAGCAGTCTCCGACAGGGCACTGAAGCTTTCTTT.

This clone has a handful of counts. The rearrangement links TRBV6-1 to TRBJ2-7, with D perhaps matching TRBD1 (6 bases). The germline V and J ends were trimmed by 0 bases and 4 bases, with 13 bases remaining between them. The germline gives CDR1 MNHNS, CDR2 SASEGT. This CDR3 contains 15 residues. CDR3 residues: CASSEALQGRYEQYF. DNA for the CDR3: TGTGCCAGCAGTGAAGCTCTCCAGGGGCGATACGAGCAGTACTTC.

This rearrangement joins TRBV3-1 (or the pseudogene TRBV3-2) to TRBJ2-3, with 7 bases matching TRBD2. The CDR3 is made up of 16 amino acids. V was pared by 0 bases and J by 8 bases, with 11 bases of the junction left unmatched. Per germline, CDR1 LGHDT and CDR2 YNNKEL (reference sequence). The CDR3: CASSQESRSGAPTQYF. In DNA form, the CDR3 reads TGTGCCAGCAGCCAAGAATCGAGAAGCGGGGCCCCTACGCAGTATTTT.

The V and J genes are TRBV12-5 and TRBJ1-2; D remains ambiguous. The CDR3 consists of 14 residues. CDR1 is LGHNT, CDR2 FRNRAP, per germline. V lost 2 bases and J 5 bases, leaving 12 bases between the germline ends. The CDR3 is CASGLPGLLYGYTF. As DNA, the CDR3 is TGTGCTAGTGGTTTGCCGGGGTTATTATATGGCTACACCTTC.

The chain is built from TRBV24-1 and TRBJ1-2; no definite D call. V lost 1 base and J lost 9, with 8 bases in between. The germline V gene has CDR1 KGHDR and CDR2 SFDVKD. The CDR3 has 12 amino acids. The CDR3 loop reads CATSDLWARYTF. CDR3 sequence (DNA): TGTGCCACCAGTGATTTATGGGCTCGCTACACCTTC.

The chain recombines TRBV19 with TRBJ2-7, with D hard to call. There are 13 residues in the CDR3. In germline, CDR1 is LNHDA, CDR2 SQIVND (reference sequence). With 6 bases removed from V and 9 bases from J, the gap between germline ends came to 18 bases. CDR3 nucleotide sequence: TGTGCCAGTAGCAGCCGAGTTCGGGTAGTGCAGTACTTC. Protein sequence: CASSSRVRVVQYF.

This sequence joins TRBV13 and TRBJ1-6, with 7 bases fitting TRBD1. Trimming cost V 6 bases and J 7 bases; bases outside gene matches: 0. Germline V lookup: CDR1 PRHDT, CDR2 FYEKMQ (reference sequence). The CDR3 contains 12 residues. The CDR3 spells CASRQGNSPLHF. The CDR3 coding sequence is TGTGCCAGCAGACAGGGGAATTCACCCCTCCACTTT.

Regarding this clone: At one boundary the junction diverges from the germline segment, which might be a read error. The rearrangement joins TRBV30 to TRBJ2-7; TRBD1 matches at 8 bases. The CDR3 is 11 amino acids. Germline assignment: CDR1 GTSNPN and CDR2 SVGIG (reference sequence). CDR3 in amino acids: CAWSAWDRLTF. In DNA, the CDR3 is TGTGCCTGGAGTGCTTGGGACAGGCTGACCTTC.

The rearrangement joins TRBV7-9 to TRBJ2-7, with 8 bases identical to TRBD1. This CDR3 region has 15 residues. V shed 2 bases and J 2 bases; nucleotides not matched to a gene: 5. The germline V gene has CDR1 SEHNR and CDR2 FQNEAQ (reference sequence). The chain's CDR3 is CASSLKQGGTYEQYF. In DNA, the CDR3 is TGTGCCAGCAGCTTAAAACAGGGGGGCACCTACGAGCAGTACTTC.

The rearrangement links TRBV11-2 to TRBJ2-7, with a weak D call TRBD1 (5 bases). Germline CDR1 is SGHAT and CDR2 is FQNNGV. CDR3 length equals 14 residues. The V end lost 5 bases, the J end lost 4 bases, and 15 bases lay between the germline ends. CDR3: CASSPTQGPYEQYF. The CDR3, as DNA: TGTGCCAGCAGCCCTACCCAGGGCCCGTACGAGCAGTACTTC. The whole variable domain, remainder taken from reference TRBV11-2 and TRBJ2-7, is EAGVAQSPRYKIIEKRQSVAFWCNPISGHATLYWYQQILGQGPKLLIQFQNNGVVDDSQLPKDRFSAERLKGVDSTLKIQPAKLEDSAVYLCASSPTQGPYEQYFGPGTRLTVT.

The chain couples TRBV5-1 to TRBJ1-1; 8 bases are shared with TRBD1. CDR1 and CDR2 from the germline V gene are SGHRS and YFSETQ. This CDR3 spans 14 amino acids. The trim removed 4 bases at V and 4 bases at J, leaving 6 bases unmatched. CDR3 bases: TGCGCCAGCAGCCGAGGAGGACAGGGCACTGAAGCTTTCTTT. This translates into CASSRGGQGTEAFF.

CDR3 amino acids: CASSSINEQFF. The CDR3 DNA is TGTGCCAGCAGCTCCATCAATGAGCAGTTCTTC. This chain connects TRBV13 to TRBJ2-1; no reliable D call. In germline, CDR1 is PRHDT, CDR2 FYEKMQ (reference sequence). Trimming took off 4 bases at V and 6 bases at J, with 4 bases between the two ends. This CDR3 spans 11 amino acids.

The J gene is TRBJ2-7, the V gene TRBV11-3, with D maybe TRBD1 (6 bases). The CDR3 is 13 residues long. V was shortened by 0 bases and J by 11 bases, with 14 bases between the two germline ends. The germline V gene encodes CDR1 SGHNT and CDR2 YENEEA. The CDR3 coding sequence is TGTGCCAGCAGCTTAGACCCCACAGGGTGGAAGTACTTC. Its translation: CASSLDPTGWKYF.

V usage is TRBV18 and J usage is TRBJ1-2; D is perhaps TRBD1 (5 bases). The CDR3 is 17 residues long. Trimming left V 4 bases short and J 0 bases short, with 18 bases between. Germline loops: CDR1 KGHSH, CDR2 LQKENI. DNA for the CDR3: TGTGCCAGCTCACAACAACCTCACAGGTTAGCTAACTATGGCTACACCTTC. This encodes CASSQQPHRLANYGYTF.

The gene calls are TRBV13 and TRBJ1-3; possible D gene TRBD1, 5 bases. CDR3 length equals 14 residues. The ends were cut back, 6 bases at V and 6 bases at J, with 15 bases in the middle. From germline, CDR1 is PRHDT and CDR2 FYEKMQ (reference sequence). CDR3 bases: TGTGCCAGCAGTCGACCAGGGAACGAAAACACCATATATTTT. Amino acid sequence: CASSRPGNENTIYF.

This chain links TRBV5-1 with TRBJ2-3, with D possibly matching TRBD2 (7 bases). Germline assignment: CDR1 SGHRS and CDR2 YFSETQ. The CDR3 covers 16 residues. Trimming removed 0 bases from V and 4 bases from J, with 15 bases in between. The CDR3 DNA sequence: TGCGCCAGCAGCTTGGTCGCGGGGGCCGTTCCAGATACGCAGTATTTT. Its translation is CASSLVAGAVPDTQYF.

The gene calls are TRBV4-1 and TRBJ2-7; TRBD2 agrees at 10 bases. Germline V gene sequence: CDR1 MGHRA, CDR2 YSYEKL. CDR3 length equals 16 residues. The V gene end was trimmed by 0 bases and the J gene end by 2 bases; junction bases not matched to a gene: 4. CDR3 coding DNA: TGCGCCAGCAGCCAAGAAGAGAGCGGGGGGGCCTACGAGCAGTACTTC. Translation: CASSQEESGGAYEQYF.

The CDR3, as DNA: TGCAGCGTTGTCCCCTCCGGGACAGGGATTCAGCCCCAGCATTTT. Protein product: CSVVPSGTGIQPQHF. The rearrangement links TRBV29-1 to TRBJ1-5; TRBD1 matches 9 bases. V gave up 4 bases and J gave up 6 bases; unmatched junction bases: 10. Germline V CDR1 and CDR2: SQVTM, ANQGSEA. The CDR3 is 15 residues long.

J is TRBJ2-7 and V is TRBV30, with D possibly TRBD2 on 5 matching bases. Trimming cost V 0 bases and J 1 base, with 10 bases left between them. Germline V gives CDR1 GTSNPN, CDR2 SVGIG (reference sequence). CDR3 size: 14 residues. The CDR3 coding sequence is TGTGCCTGGAGTGTCCCCCAGCGGTCCTACGAGCAGTACTTC. It yields the protein CAWSVPQRSYEQYF.

The rearrangement uses TRBV19 and TRBJ1-6; TRBD1 matches at 7 bases. The CDR3 sequence is 14 residues long. Trimming cost V 7 bases and J 13 bases; bases outside gene matches: 13. Germline V gene sequence: CDR1 LNHDA, CDR2 SQIVND (reference sequence). CDR3 in amino acids: CASTTGQSLNPLHF. CDR3 sequence (DNA): TGTGCCAGTACTACGGGACAGTCCCTTAATCCCCTCCACTTT. The full variable domain, its missing parts supplied by reference TRBV19 and TRBJ1-6, is DGGITQSPKYLFRKEGQNVTLSCEQNLNHDAMYWYRQDPGQGLRLIYYSQIVNDFQKGDIAEGYSVSREKKESFPLTVTSAQKNPTAFYLCASTTGQSLNPLHFGNGTRLTVT.